The 13 T cell receptor beta chains below were found in one sample sequenced in a study of shared clonotypes between healthy human individuals. The table came from immunoSEQ multiplex PCR; TCRdb's copy has only in-frame clones and leaves some out. Among millions of clones listed, roughly 94% were seen once. Material for sequencing was naive CD4+ T cells sorted from blood. The subset was: CD45RA+ positively selected. These receptors originate from a man aged 18 to 30 in good health.

On this clone itself: This same CDR3 is encoded by further DNA sequences in the sample. The chain's CDR3 is CASSPGGGPLYEQYF. In DNA, the CDR3 is TGTGCCAGCTCACCTGGGGGGGGCCCACTTTACGAGCAGTACTTC. The chain uses TRBV18 and TRBJ2-7; a possible D gene is TRBD2 (7 bases). V lost 3 bases to trimming and J lost 4 bases, with 16 bases between them. This CDR3 region has 15 residues. Per the germline V gene, CDR1 is KGHSH and CDR2 is LQKENI.

In regard to this clone: Within the sample, other DNA sequences also encode this same CDR3. The chain couples TRBV30 to TRBJ2-7; D not resolved. This CDR3 has 12 amino acids. Trimming removed 2 bases from V and 0 bases from J, with 5 bases in between. The V gene's germline CDR1 is GTSNPN and CDR2 SVGIG (reference sequence). CDR3 protein: CAWSRTSYEQYF. Written as DNA, the CDR3 is TGTGCCTGGAGTAGAACCTCCTACGAGCAGTACTTC.

The rearrangement links TRBV4-1 to TRBJ1-3; the D is unclear. Per the germline V gene, CDR1 is MGHRA and CDR2 is YSYEKL. Trimming removed 4 bases at V and 0 bases at J, with 13 bases between. CDR3 length: 16 residues. CDR3 in amino acids: CASSPSSGFSGNTIYF. CDR3 DNA: TGCGCCAGCAGCCCTTCCTCCGGCTTCTCTGGAAACACCATATATTTT.

The genes are TRBV7-6 and TRBJ1-2; tentatively, D is TRBD1 (6 bases). Germline V CDR1 and CDR2: SGHVS, FNYEAQ. The V end lost 1 base, the J end lost 2 bases, and 11 bases lay between the germline ends. This CDR3 region has 15 residues. CDR3 bases: TGTGCCAGCAGCTTAGGAACAGGGCCCAACTATGGCTACACCTTC. It is translated as CASSLGTGPNYGYTF.

This chain uses TRBV5-6 with TRBJ2-2; TRBD1 aligns across 7 bases. V gave up 3 bases and J gave up 0 bases; unmatched junction bases: 5. Germline CDR1 reads SGHDT; CDR2 reads YYEEEE. The CDR3 covers 16 residues. DNA for the CDR3: TGTGCCAGCAGCTGGACCGGGACAGCGAACACCGGGGAGCTGTTTTTT. Translated, it gives CASSWTGTANTGELFF. Based on the CDR3 plus reference TRBV5-6 and TRBJ2-2, the full variable domain is DAGVTQSPTHLIKTRGQQVTLRCSPKSGHDTVSWYQQALGQGPQFIFQYYEEEERQRGNFPDRFSGHQFPNYSSELNVNALLLGDSALYLCASSWTGTANTGELFFGEGSRLTVL.

Regarding this clone: The same CDR3 is also encoded by other DNA sequences in this sample. The chain uses TRBV20-1 and TRBJ2-1; no clear D. CDR1 is DFQATT, CDR2 SNEGSKA, per germline (reference sequence). This CDR3 has 10 amino acids. V was shortened by 6 bases and J by 6 bases, with 6 bases between the two germline ends. CDR3 nucleotide sequence: TGCAGTGCCTCGAGCAATGAGCAGTTCTTC. It encodes CSASSNEQFF.

Turning to this clone: Other DNA sequences from this sample encode an identical CDR3 as well. The CDR3 region is CASSVELAGEQYF. The CDR3 DNA reads as TGTGCCAGCAGCGTAGAACTAGCCGGGGAGCAGTACTTC. The V gene is TRBV9, the J gene TRBJ2-7; weak D call: TRBD2 (6 bases). Looked up from germline, CDR1 is SGDLS and CDR2 is YYNGEE. V was clipped by 0 bases and J by 7 bases, with 11 bases between them. This CDR3 spans 13 amino acids.

V is TRBV10-3 and J is TRBJ1-2, with a tentative D call TRBD1 (6 bases). Germline assignment: CDR1 ENHRY and CDR2 SYGVKD. Trimming took off 2 bases at V and 4 bases at J, with 17 bases between the two ends. The CDR3 sequence is 16 residues long. The DNA for the CDR3 is TGTGCCATCAGTGAGCCGAGGGGGACGGTTTCCTATGGCTACACCTTC. Its protein product is CAISEPRGTVSYGYTF.

The CDR3 sequence: CASSSRQGDGTQYF. CDR3 nucleotides: TGTGCCAGCAGCTCCCGACAGGGGGATGGGACCCAGTACTTC. The chain employs TRBV11-2 and TRBJ2-5; 9 positions match TRBD1. V gave up 4 bases and J gave up 7 bases; unmatched junction bases: 7. From germline, CDR1 is SGHAT and CDR2 FQNNGV. This CDR3 spans 14 amino acids.

This chain uses TRBV7-8 with TRBJ1-1; TRBD1 might be the D (5 bases). CDR3 length: 18 amino acids. The germline V gene encodes CDR1 SGHVS and CDR2 FQNEAQ. The germline V and J ends were trimmed by 1 base and 0 bases, with 18 bases remaining between them. Here the CDR3 DNA reads TGTGCCAGCAGCTTAGAAGGTCGGGGCAGAAAAATGAACACTGAAGCTTTCTTT. Residues: CASSLEGRGRKMNTEAFF.

The V and J genes are TRBV18 and TRBJ2-1, with 10 nucleotides matching TRBD1. The junction had 4 bases not matched to a gene; V was cut back by 1 base and J by 7 bases. Germline CDR1 KGHSH, CDR2 LQKENI. This CDR3 comprises 15 residues. The CDR3 region has the DNA TGTGCCAGCTCACCACTGGACAGGGGGTCTAATGAGCAGTTCTTC. It is translated as CASSPLDRGSNEQFF.

The rearrangement joins TRBV10-3 to TRBJ2-3; 7 bases align to TRBD1. There are 15 residues in the CDR3. With V trimmed by 3 bases and J by 3 bases, 6 bases remained unmatched. Germline V lookup: CDR1 ENHRY, CDR2 SYGVKD. The CDR3 region is CAISEDRVGTDTQYF. The DNA for the CDR3 is TGTGCCATCAGTGAAGACAGGGTAGGAACAGATACGCAGTATTTT.

This rearrangement joins TRBV10-3 to TRBJ1-4, with TRBD1 matching over 7 bases. CDR1 is ENHRY, CDR2 SYGVKD, per germline. The CDR3 has 14 amino acids. Losses at the gene ends were 2 bases for V and 5 bases for J; bases not matched to a gene: 2. The CDR3 protein is CAISEQGGNEKLFF. The DNA for the CDR3 is TGTGCCATCAGTGAGCAGGGGGGAAATGAAAAACTGTTTTTT.